Listed below are T cell receptor beta chains from one sample, sequenced in a study of T cells after posttransplantation cyclophosphamide. Some clones are missing from TCRdb's copy, which holds only in-frame ones; the method was immunoSEQ multiplex PCR. The repertoire has about 18,000 clones, 85% of them found once; the top ten carry about 30%. Here the sequenced sample was PBMCs, taken after allogeneic stem cell transplant with calcineurin inhibitor and methotrexate. The source of these receptors is a female patient under 30 who received an allogeneic stem cell transplant from an unrelated donor, was CMV-positive, and had acute and chronic GVHD. Some of the T cells might come from the graft donor. The CDR3 runs from the conserved cysteine through the conserved F or W. The order of the fields is V gene, D gene, J gene, clone size, CDR3 DNA, CDR3 protein. A D gene is named only where the DNA matches it firmly. Clone size appears in some rows only: once, few, many, or a class for an expanded clone.

V: TRBV19; D: NA; J: TRBJ1-1; size: few; DNA: TGTGCCAGTCGGGGGGTCTCTGAAGCTTTCTTT; CDR3: CASRGVSEAFF
V: TRBV27; D: TRBD1; J: TRBJ1-2; size: NA; DNA: TGTGCCAGCAGTTTCGCAGGGGGACGCTATGGCTACACCTTC; CDR3: CASSFAGGRYGYTF
V: TRBV7-2; D: TRBD1; J: TRBJ1-2; size: once; DNA: TGTGCCAGCAGCTTAGATGTGGGGACAGGTGGTAACTATGGCTACACCTTC; CDR3: CASSLDVGTGGNYGYTF
V: TRBV5-1; D: TRBD1; J: TRBJ2-7; size: NA; DNA: TGCGCCAGCACCGCGACCTGGGACAGGGGGGGACAGTACTTC; CDR3: CASTATWDRGGQYF
V: TRBV4-1; D: NA; J: TRBJ1-4; size: NA; DNA: TGCGCCAGCAGCCAAGATCCACAGGGACGAGGAACTAATGAAAAACTGTTTTTT; CDR3: CASSQDPQGRGTNEKLFF
V: TRBV27; D: TRBD1; J: TRBJ2-4; size: NA; DNA: TGTGCCAGCAGTAACCAGGGGGTATTAGCCAAAAACATTCAGTACTTC; CDR3: CASSNQGVLAKNIQYF
V: TRBV7-9; D: TRBD1; J: TRBJ2-7; size: NA; DNA: TGTGCCAGCAGCTCGACAGGGACCTACGAGCAGTACTTC; CDR3: CASSSTGTYEQYF
V: TRBV5-4; D: TRBD1; J: TRBJ1-1; size: once; DNA: TGTGCCAGCAGCTTCTTCAGGGGGCTAGGCACTGAAGCTTTCTTT; CDR3: CASSFFRGLGTEAFF
V: TRBV6-4; D: NA; J: TRBJ2-2; size: NA; DNA: TGTGCCAGCCAAATCGGACAGAACACCGGGGAGCTGTTTTTT; CDR3: CASQIGQNTGELFF
V: TRBV6-1; D: NA; J: TRBJ1-5; size: NA; DNA: TGTGCCAGCAGTGAAAAGGCGGAAGGTTTGTCCCAGCATTTT; CDR3: CASSEKAEGLSQHF
V: TRBV19; D: NA; J: TRBJ1-2; size: NA; DNA: TGTGCCAGTACCCCGGGAGGGGGGCCAGTTGGCTACACCTTC; CDR3: CASTPGGGPVGYTF
V: TRBV7-2; D: TRBD2; J: TRBJ2-1; size: NA; DNA: TGTGCCAGCAGCTTAGCGGGAGGGGACAATGAGCAGTTCTTC; CDR3: CASSLAGGDNEQFF
V: TRBV27; D: TRBD2; J: TRBJ2-2; size: NA; DNA: TGTGCCAGCAGTTTATCCGTCCTCGGGGGAGCGGGGTCGGGGCGGGAGCTGTTTTTT; CDR3: CASSLSVLGGAGSGRELFF
V: TRBV15; D: TRBD2; J: TRBJ2-7; size: once; DNA: TGTGCCACCAGCAGAATCCCGGGACTAGCTAGCAACGAGCAGTACTTC; CDR3: CATSRIPGLASNEQYF
V: TRBV6-1; D: TRBD2; J: TRBJ2-1; size: NA; DNA: TGTGCCAGCAGTGGGAGACTAGCGGGAGCGGAGGAGCAGTTCTTC; CDR3: CASSGRLAGAEEQFF
V: TRBV27; D: TRBD2; J: TRBJ2-2; size: NA; DNA: TGTGCCAGCTCGTGGGCTAGCGGGACCACCGGGGAGCTGTTTTTT; CDR3: CASSWASGTTGELFF
V: TRBV5-3; D: TRBD2; J: TRBJ2-7; size: NA; DNA: TGTGCCAGAAGCTTGGTCGAAACTAAGCGGGAGGGCTCTTACGAGCAGTACTTC; CDR3: CARSLVETKREGSYEQYF
V: TRBV19; D: NA; J: TRBJ2-2; size: NA; DNA: TGTGCCAGTAGTATAGATGGGGCTAGCGTGAACACCGGGGAGCTGTTTTTT; CDR3: CASSIDGASVNTGELFF
V: TRBV5-1; D: NA; J: TRBJ2-1; size: NA; DNA: TGCGCCAGCAGCTTGGCTCCATCAGGTTCCTACAATGAGCAGTTCTTC; CDR3: CASSLAPSGSYNEQFF
V: TRBV7-9; D: NA; J: TRBJ1-1; size: once; DNA: TGTGCCAGCACCCTCGGCGGCACTGAAGCTTTCTTT; CDR3: CASTLGGTEAFF
V: TRBV2; D: TRBD2; J: TRBJ2-1; size: NA; DNA: TGTGCCAGCAGAGAGGCCGGGACTAGCTCTTACAATGAGCAGTTCTTC; CDR3: CASREAGTSSYNEQFF
V: TRBV25-1; D: NA; J: TRBJ2-7; size: NA; DNA: TGTGCCAGCAGTGACGCCCAAGCGGGACATCCCTACGAGCAGTACTTC; CDR3: CASSDAQAGHPYEQYF
V: TRBV7-2; D: TRBD1; J: TRBJ2-7; size: once; DNA: TGTGCCAGCAGGACAGGACAGGGGCCGGGGGAGCAGTACTTC; CDR3: CASRTGQGPGEQYF
V: TRBV6-4; D: TRBD2; J: TRBJ2-7; size: NA; DNA: TGTGCCAGCAGCGAGCAACCGGGACTAGCGTTCGAGCAGTACTTC; CDR3: CASSEQPGLAFEQYF
V: TRBV6-1; D: TRBD1; J: TRBJ2-7; size: NA; DNA: TGTGCCAGCAGTGAGAGGACGGACAGGGGGCGGCGCGAGCAGTACTTC; CDR3: CASSERTDRGRREQYF
V: TRBV19; D: NA; J: TRBJ2-2; size: NA; DNA: TGTGCCAGTAGTATTCGGAGGGGGCGCGAAGGTACCGGGGAGCTGTTTTTT; CDR3: CASSIRRGREGTGELFF
V: TRBV7-6; D: NA; J: TRBJ1-3; size: NA; DNA: TGTGCCAGCAGCTTAAGGGACTCAAGGGAGCGCGCCTCTGGAAACACCATATATTTT; CDR3: CASSLRDSRERASGNTIYF
V: TRBV6-5; D: NA; J: TRBJ2-5; size: NA; DNA: TGTGCCAGCAGCCCTAGCGGACAGGGCGGCGAGACCCAGTACTTC; CDR3: CASSPSGQGGETQYF
V: TRBV11-3; D: NA; J: TRBJ1-1; size: few; DNA: TGTGCCAGCAGCTTAGGGGTAGACAGTGGAGCTTTCTTT; CDR3: CASSLGVDSGAFF
V: TRBV28; D: NA; J: TRBJ2-7; size: NA; DNA: TGTGCCAGCATGGGCGGGAATTACCCCTACGAGCAGTACTTC; CDR3: CASMGGNYPYEQYF
V: TRBV6-5; D: TRBD1; J: TRBJ1-6; size: NA; DNA: TGTGCCAGCAGTTCGGCAGGGGGCAGTAATTCACCCCTCCACTTT; CDR3: CASSSAGGSNSPLHF
V: TRBV11-3; D: TRBD2; J: TRBJ2-1; size: once; DNA: TGTGCCAGCAGCTTTGGCGGGAGGGGGGATGAGCAGTTCTTC; CDR3: CASSFGGRGDEQFF
V: TRBV5-6; D: NA; J: TRBJ2-7; size: NA; DNA: TGTGCCAGCAGCGCGCGGACTCCGCTCCCAACCTACGAGCAGTACTTC; CDR3: CASSARTPLPTYEQYF
V: TRBV5-8; D: NA; J: TRBJ2-3; size: NA; DNA: TGTGCCAGCAGCTTGGTCCAGAGCACAGATACGCAGTATTTT; CDR3: CASSLVQSTDTQYF
V: TRBV15; D: NA; J: TRBJ2-5; size: NA; DNA: TGTGCCACCAGCAACCCCACAGGGCGATCGGAGACCCAGTACTTC; CDR3: CATSNPTGRSETQYF
V: TRBV5-1; D: NA; J: TRBJ2-2; size: NA; DNA: TGCGCCAGCAGCCCGAGACGGACAGAGAGAAACACCGGGGAGCTGTTTTTT; CDR3: CASSPRRTERNTGELFF
V: TRBV7-2; D: NA; J: TRBJ1-2; size: NA; DNA: TGTGCCAGCAGCCTCCTCCCTTATGGCTACACCTTC; CDR3: CASSLLPYGYTF
V: TRBV10-3; D: NA; J: TRBJ2-1; size: NA; DNA: TGTGCCATCAGTGAGTGGGGCGCTTCCCCACCGGAATACAATGAGCAGTTCTTC; CDR3: CAISEWGASPPEYNEQFF
V: TRBV5-4; D: NA; J: TRBJ2-3; size: NA; DNA: TGTGCCAGCAGTATACAACTAGGGAGCACAGATACGCAGTATTTT; CDR3: CASSIQLGSTDTQYF
V: TRBV19; D: NA; J: TRBJ1-5; size: NA; DNA: TGTGCCAGTAGTACGGGACTAAGGGCGGATCAGCCCCAGCATTTT; CDR3: CASSTGLRADQPQHF
V: TRBV15; D: NA; J: TRBJ2-5; size: NA; DNA: TGTGCCACCAGCAGAGGGGTCTTGCGGGAGACCCAGTACTTC; CDR3: CATSRGVLRETQYF
V: TRBV6-5; D: TRBD2; J: TRBJ2-2; size: NA; DNA: TGTGCCAGCAGTCGACTAGCGGGAGACACCGGGGAGCTGTTTTTT; CDR3: CASSRLAGDTGELFF
V: TRBV18; D: TRBD2; J: TRBJ2-7; size: NA; DNA: TGTGCCAGCTCACCGGGGACTAGCGGCTACGAGCAGTACTTC; CDR3: CASSPGTSGYEQYF